What follows are 23 T cell receptor beta chains derived from one specimen sequenced in a study of CD8+ T cells in alopecia areata (dated by TCRdb to 2017 to 2018). In the paper's terms, the time point label means: baseline before oral tofacitinib. The library was generated by the immunoSEQ multiplex PCR assay. To provide template for TCR sequencing, every sample had RNA extracted and reverse transcribed into cDNA. The table comes from immuneACCESS by way of TCRdb, which keeps in-frame sequences with V and J called. Part of the clones is missing from these tables; in studies checked, under half for an unresolved V gene and the rest for unknown reasons. The sample data list some 130,000 clones, and about 50% of these were observed just once. Over 15% of the sample is in the top ten clones. The sequenced sample was CD8+ T cells sorted from blood, obtained at week 0. These receptors were obtained from a human donor with alopecia areata.

This clone was observed a few times. The gene calls are TRBV29-1 and TRBJ2-1; 9 nucleotides line up with TRBD1. The V and J ends lost 5 bases and 2 bases, in that order; junction bases with no gene match: 1. The CDR3 consists of 13 residues. From germline, CDR1 is SQVTM and CDR2 ANQGSEA. CDR3 coding DNA: TGCAGCGTTCGGACAGGGGCCTACAATGAGCAGTTCTTC. Translated, it gives CSVRTGAYNEQFF.

This chain connects TRBV27 to TRBJ1-1; 10 nucleotides line up with TRBD1. Per the germline V gene, CDR1 is MNHEY and CDR2 is SMNVEV (reference sequence). V was clipped by 6 bases and J by 1 base; unmatched bases: 11. This CDR3 has 17 amino acids. The CDR3 here is CASSIIPGQGSNTEAFF. CDR3 DNA: TGTGCCAGCAGCATAATCCCGGGACAGGGGTCGAACACTGAAGCTTTCTTT.

Note on this clone: A read error may account for a junction end that differs from germline. The rearrangement uses TRBV18 and TRBJ2-5; D is unclear. The CDR3 has 11 residues. From germline, CDR1 is KGHSH and CDR2 LQKENI. The CDR3 region is CASSRRETRYF. Written as DNA, the CDR3 is TGTGCCAGCTCACGACGAGAGACCCGGTACTTC.

V is TRBV7-2 and J is TRBJ2-3, with D maybe TRBD2 (5 bases). The CDR3 is 15 residues long. Germline V CDR1 and CDR2: SGHTA, FQGNSA. V was pared by 1 base and J by 0 bases, with 8 bases between. The CDR3 DNA follows: TGTGCCAGCAGCTTAGAAGCGGCTAGCACAGATACGCAGTATTTT. The encoded protein is CASSLEAASTDTQYF.

The chain combines TRBV4-1 with TRBJ1-5; 7 nucleotides line up with TRBD1. V shed 0 bases and J 2 bases; nucleotides not matched to a gene: 7. The CDR3 is made up of 17 amino acids. Germline lookup yields CDR1 MGHRA and CDR2 YSYEKL. The DNA of the CDR3 is TGCGCCAGCAGCCAAGAGGCAGGGGGTGGGGGCAATCAGCCCCAGCATTTT. Its protein product is CASSQEAGGGGNQPQHF.

V usage is TRBV29-1 and J usage is TRBJ2-7; D uncertain. This CDR3 contains 13 residues. Trimming left V 7 bases short and J 2 bases short, with 15 bases between. Germline CDR1 is SQVTM and CDR2 is ANQGSEA. This CDR3 is CSARSHNPYEQYF. The CDR3 nucleotides are TGCAGCGCTAGGTCCCATAACCCCTACGAGCAGTACTTC.

The rearrangement uses TRBV30 and TRBJ2-1, with 9 positions matching TRBD1. After removal of 5 bases from V and 9 bases from J, the junction contained 5 bases not matched to a gene. This CDR3 has 12 amino acids. From germline, CDR1 is GTSNPN and CDR2 SVGIG (reference sequence). CDR3 DNA sequence: TGTGCCTGGGGCACAGGGGGCGTTGAGCAGTTCTTC. Its translation: CAWGTGGVEQFF.

This clone was seen a handful of times. The rearrangement links TRBV7-9 to TRBJ2-5, with D perhaps matching TRBD2 (5 bases). The CDR3 covers 15 residues. Trimming removed 3 bases from V and 4 bases from J, with 15 bases in between. The germline CDR1 and CDR2 sequences are SEHNR and FQNEAQ (reference sequence). CDR3 DNA: TGTGCCAGCAGCTTCCGGGCCCCGAGCGGAGAGACCCAGTACTTC. Translated: CASSFRAPSGETQYF.

The chain links TRBV29-1 to TRBJ1-3; D may be TRBD1 (6 bases). V was clipped by 6 bases and J by 3 bases, with 9 bases between them. CDR1 is SQVTM, CDR2 ANQGSEA, per germline. The CDR3 has 12 residues. CDR3: CSVGGLGNTIYF. The CDR3 nucleotides read TGCAGCGTCGGGGGGCTTGGAAACACCATATATTTT.

The chain couples TRBV19 to TRBJ2-1; 9 bases are shared with TRBD2. Germline loops: CDR1 LNHDA, CDR2 SQIVND (reference sequence). The CDR3 runs to 14 residues. Unmatched junction bases numbered 6, after V lost 6 bases and J lost 6 bases. The CDR3 nucleotides are TGTGCCAGTAGAAACGAGCGGGGGGCCAATGAGCAGTTCTTC. The encoded protein is CASRNERGANEQFF.

This chain connects TRBV4-2 to TRBJ2-5; D tentatively fits TRBD1 or TRBD2 (5 bases each). The CDR3 is 13 residues long. Germline assignment: CDR1 LGHNA and CDR2 YNFKEQ. Trimming removed 4 bases at V and 4 bases at J, with 10 bases between. In nucleotides, the CDR3 is TGTGCCAGCAGCCCTCGGGGCAGAGAGACCCAGTACTTC. Amino acid sequence: CASSPRGRETQYF.

The gene calls are TRBV11-1 and TRBJ2-7; D not resolved. CDR1 is SGHAT and CDR2 is FQDESV in the germline V gene (reference sequence). The CDR3 is 14 amino acids. V was shortened by 3 bases and J by 4 bases, with 13 bases between the two germline ends. The CDR3 DNA reads as TGTGCCAGCAGCTTTGCCCCTGGCAAATACGAGCAGTACTTC. Residues: CASSFAPGKYEQYF. Full variable domain (rest looked up from reference TRBV11-1 and TRBJ2-7): EAEVAQSPRYKITEKSQAVAFWCDPISGHATLYWYRQILGQGPELLVQFQDESVVDDSQLPKDRFSAERLKGVDSTLKIQPAELGDSAMYLCASSFAPGKYEQYFGPGTRLTVT.

This clone appeared a few times. Within the sample, other DNA sequences also encode this same CDR3. This sequence joins TRBV7-9 and TRBJ2-5; the D gene is possibly TRBD2 (5 bases). The CDR3 consists of 11 residues. Germline values: CDR1 SEHNR, CDR2 FQNEAQ (reference sequence). V dropped 5 bases and J dropped 5 bases, with 6 bases sitting between them. CDR3: CASSRGETQYF. CDR3 nucleotide sequence: TGTGCCAGCAGCAGAGGGGAGACCCAGTACTTC. The variable domain in full, completed from reference TRBV7-9 and TRBJ2-5, reads DTGVSQNPRHKITKRGQNVTFRCDPISEHNRLYWYRQTLGQGPEFLTYFQNEAQLEKSRLLSDRFSAERPKGSFSTLEIQRTEQGDSAMYLCASSRGETQYFGPGTRLLVL.

CDR3 nucleotides: TGTGCCAGCAGTGAGGGTGGGGGGGCTGGCGAGCAGTACTTC. It yields the protein CASSEGGGAGEQYF. The genes are TRBV6-5 and TRBJ2-7; a possible D gene is TRBD2 (7 bases). This CDR3 contains 14 residues. Trimming shortened V by 5 bases and J by 6 bases, and 17 bases separated the two germline ends. CDR1 is MNHEY and CDR2 is SVGAGI in the germline V gene.

This clone was recorded once. V and J are TRBV7-9 and TRBJ1-2; D is unresolved. V was shortened by 3 bases and J by 0 bases, with 14 bases between the two germline ends. The CDR3 runs to 16 residues. In germline, CDR1 is SEHNR, CDR2 FQNEAQ (reference sequence). In DNA form, the CDR3 reads TGTGCCAGCAGCTTGCTGAGGGCTGAGTCTAACTATGGCTACACCTTC. Translating it yields CASSLLRAESNYGYTF.

This clone appeared a few times. The chain joins TRBV2 to TRBJ2-7; maybe TRBD2 (7 bases). The germline V and J ends were trimmed by 6 bases and 4 bases, with 25 bases remaining between them. The CDR3 loop spans 17 amino acids. Germline CDR1 and CDR2: SNHLY and FYNNEI. CDR3 in amino acids: CASRGDKSNGGPYEQYF. CDR3 bases: TGTGCCAGCAGGGGAGACAAATCGAACGGGGGGCCTTACGAGCAGTACTTC.

This clone was seen a few times. V usage is TRBV4-2 and J usage is TRBJ2-7; D is possibly TRBD2 (5 bases). There are 14 residues in the CDR3. Looked up from germline, CDR1 is LGHNA and CDR2 is YNFKEQ. Trimming stripped 0 bases from V and 6 bases from J, with 12 bases between. CDR3 sequence (DNA): TGTGCCAGCAGCCAAGATTCTTTACGGGGCGAGCAGTACTTC. Translation gives CASSQDSLRGEQYF.

This clone was observed a few times. The chain carries TRBV5-6 and TRBJ1-4; the D gene is possibly TRBD1 (5 bases). The germline V gene has CDR1 SGHDT and CDR2 YYEEEE. The CDR3 covers 13 residues. The germline V and J ends were trimmed by 6 bases and 6 bases, with 12 bases remaining between them. The CDR3 is CASNEEGDEKLFF. CDR3 DNA sequence: TGTGCCAGCAACGAAGAAGGGGATGAAAAACTGTTTTTT.

CDR3 protein: CASSLEGGQPQHF. CDR3 in DNA: TGCGCCAGCAGCTTGGAAGGCGGGCAGCCCCAGCATTTT. This chain connects TRBV5-1 to TRBJ1-5; D is uncertain. Trimming removed 0 bases at V and 7 bases at J, with 8 bases between. The CDR3 length is 13 residues. Germline CDR1 is SGHRS and CDR2 is YFSETQ.

The table lists this clone with a few counts. The chain carries TRBV7-9 and TRBJ1-1, with D possibly TRBD1 on 5 matching bases. This CDR3 is 13 amino acids long. With 5 bases removed from V and 12 bases from J, the gap between germline ends came to 19 bases. Per the germline V gene, CDR1 is SEHNR and CDR2 is FQNEAQ (reference sequence). CDR3 residues: CASSLGGTVGTFF. The CDR3 DNA is TGTGCCAGCAGCCTAGGCGGGACCGTTGGGACTTTCTTT.

This clone was detected once. The chain couples TRBV30 to TRBJ2-5; 11 positions match TRBD2. This CDR3 contains 14 residues. Germline V gene data show CDR1 as GTSNPN and CDR2 as SVGIG (reference sequence). V shed 5 bases, J shed 5 bases, and the junction held 7 bases outside the gene matches. CDR3 sequence (DNA): TGTGCCTGGGGCCCGGGACTAGCGGAGGAGACCCAGTACTTC. It encodes CAWGPGLAEETQYF.

The V gene is TRBV5-1, the J gene TRBJ2-5; TRBD2 might be the D (6 bases). From germline, CDR1 is SGHRS and CDR2 YFSETQ. This CDR3 region has 16 residues. Trimming stripped 4 bases from V and 4 bases from J, with 20 bases between. The CDR3 sequence is CASSTTGQGGIETQYF. The CDR3 coding sequence is TGCGCCAGCAGCACCACGGGGCAGGGAGGAATAGAGACCCAGTACTTC.

The gene calls are TRBV5-6 and TRBJ1-2, with D perhaps matching TRBD1 (5 bases). This CDR3 spans 15 amino acids. In germline, CDR1 is SGHDT, CDR2 YYEEEE. Trimming took off 4 bases at V and 5 bases at J, with 18 bases between the two ends. CDR3 nucleotide sequence: TGTGCCAGCAGCCCGGGATGGGGGACGGATTATGGCTACACCTTC. Translating it yields CASSPGWGTDYGYTF. Supplemented by reference TRBV5-6 and TRBJ1-2, the full variable domain reads DAGVTQSPTHLIKTRGQQVTLRCSPKSGHDTVSWYQQALGQGPQFIFQYYEEEERQRGNFPDRFSGHQFPNYSSELNVNALLLGDSALYLCASSPGWGTDYGYTFGSGTRLTVV.